The 17 T cell receptor beta chains below come from one sample, sequenced in a study of cytomegalovirus exposure and HLA in healthy donors. PCR amplification relied on 60 Vbeta primers (plus 13 Jbeta primers). Sequenced by immunoSEQ multiplex PCR; TCRdb stores in-frame clones only, minus some. The sample comprises 130,000 or so clones, roughly 80% of which are singletons, and 3% to 3.5% rests with the top ten. Sample: PBMCs. These receptors all stem from a man between 35 and 55 years old in good health and CMV-seronegative.

The V call is TRBV6-1, the J call TRBJ1-1; D is uncertain. The CDR3 spans 13 residues. The V gene's germline CDR1 is MNHNS and CDR2 SASEGT. V lost 8 bases to trimming and J lost 1 base, with 11 bases between them. The CDR3 here is CASFRLENTEAFF. In nucleotides, the CDR3 is TGTGCCAGCTTTAGACTGGAGAACACTGAAGCTTTCTTT.

This clone has more than one count but fewer than ten. The CDR3 is CASSNEDRGGEKLFF. For the CDR3, the DNA is TGCGCCAGCAGCAATGAGGACAGGGGGGGCGAAAAACTGTTTTTT. This chain joins TRBV4-3 and TRBJ1-4, with 10 bases matching TRBD1. Germline values: CDR1 LGHNA, CDR2 YSLEER. The CDR3 runs to 15 residues. After removal of 5 bases from V and 8 bases from J, the junction contained 8 bases not matched to a gene.

This clone was seen more than once but under ten times. The CDR3 loop reads CASRPLRGAYSGNTIYF. CDR3 nucleotide sequence: TGTGCCAGCAGACCCCTCCGGGGAGCTTACTCTGGAAACACCATATATTTT. J is TRBJ1-3 and V is TRBV27, with no clear D. The V end lost 6 bases, the J end lost 0 bases, and 18 bases lay between the germline ends. Germline CDR1 and CDR2: MNHEY and SMNVEV (reference sequence). The CDR3 contains 17 residues.

The rearrangement uses TRBV6-4 and TRBJ2-2; TRBD1 matches 9 bases. The J segment lost 7 bases and the V segment lost 5 bases, leaving 5 bases of the junction unmatched. Germline CDR1 and CDR2: MRHNA and SNTAGT. This CDR3 has 14 residues. CDR3 region: CASSQQGANGELFF. CDR3 nucleotides: TGTGCCAGCAGTCAACAGGGGGCGAACGGGGAGCTGTTTTTT.

The chain carries TRBV5-1 and TRBJ2-7; 8 nucleotides agree with TRBD1. The CDR3 sequence is 16 residues long. V lost 4 bases to trimming and J lost 2 bases; unmatched junction nucleotides: 11. CDR1 and CDR2 from the germline V gene are SGHRS and YFSETQ. The CDR3 region has the DNA TGCGCCAGCAGCATTAATTCAGGGGGCATTCCCTACGAGCAGTACTTC. Its translation is CASSINSGGIPYEQYF. Full variable domain (missing parts from reference TRBV5-1 and TRBJ2-7): KAGVTQTPRYLIKTRGQQVTLSCSPISGHRSVSWYQQTPGQGLQFLFEYFSETQRNKGNFPGRFSGRQFSNSRSEMNVSTLELGDSALYLCASSINSGGIPYEQYFGPGTRLTVT.

This clone was seen a single time. V usage is TRBV6-5 and J usage is TRBJ1-2, with D uncertain. The V and J ends lost 8 bases and 4 bases respectively, with 17 bases between them. Germline V CDR1 and CDR2: MNHEY, SVGAGI. The CDR3 length is 14 residues. In nucleotides, the CDR3 is TGTGCCAGCTCCTTCGACTTGAGGCGCTATGGCTACACCTTC. Its protein is CASSFDLRRYGYTF.

The J gene is TRBJ2-5, the V gene TRBV19; no clear D. This CDR3 region has 13 residues. V lost 3 bases and J 4 bases, leaving 9 bases between the germline ends. Germline values: CDR1 LNHDA, CDR2 SQIVND (reference sequence). The chain's CDR3 is CASSILGRETQYF. The CDR3 coding sequence is TGTGCCAGTAGTATCTTGGGCAGAGAGACCCAGTACTTC.

Regarding this clone: The same CDR3 also results from other DNA sequences found in this sample. The rearrangement joins TRBV2 to TRBJ1-1; D might be TRBD1 (6 bases). V gave up 7 bases and J gave up 1 base, with 10 bases separating them. The CDR3 covers 13 residues. Germline values: CDR1 SNHLY, CDR2 FYNNEI. The chain's CDR3 is CASTMTGNTEAFF. CDR3 nucleotide sequence: TGTGCCAGCACCATGACAGGGAACACTGAAGCTTTCTTT.

This clone was recorded a few times. The V call is TRBV11-2, the J call TRBJ1-6, with TRBD1 matching 7 bases. This CDR3 contains 15 residues. V was clipped by 5 bases and J by 6 bases; unmatched bases: 7. Looked up from germline, CDR1 is SGHAT and CDR2 is FQNNGV. For the CDR3, the DNA is TGTGCCAGCAGCCAGGGACAGCTTCGTAATTCACCCCTCCACTTT. Protein sequence: CASSQGQLRNSPLHF.

The rearrangement joins TRBV28 to TRBJ1-2, with D unresolved. Germline V gene lookup returns CDR1 MDHEN and CDR2 SYDVKM. The V end was cut by 2 bases, the J end by 5 bases, with 3 bases between. The CDR3 loop spans 11 amino acids. The CDR3 nucleotides are TGTGCCAGCAGTTTAGCGTATGGCTACACCTTC. Its protein is CASSLAYGYTF.

V gene TRBV10-3 combines with J gene TRBJ1-2; D not resolved. The CDR3 consists of 16 residues. From germline, CDR1 is ENHRY and CDR2 SYGVKD. Trimming stripped 1 base from V and 4 bases from J, with 16 bases between. CDR3 loop: CAISELSIGSGYGYTF. In DNA, the CDR3 is TGTGCCATCAGTGAGTTAAGTATAGGCTCGGGCTATGGCTACACCTTC.

The chain links TRBV4-1 to TRBJ1-4, with TRBD1 identical over 7 bases. The V segment lost 1 base and the J segment 7 bases; nucleotides outside the gene matches: 3. This CDR3 is built from 14 residues. Germline V lookup: CDR1 MGHRA, CDR2 YSYEKL. CDR3 coding DNA: TGCGCCAGCAGCCAAGGACAGGGAGGTGAAAAACTGTTTTTT. Translated, it gives CASSQGQGGEKLFF.

This chain joins TRBV28 and TRBJ1-5; 7 positions match TRBD1. The V gene's germline CDR1 is MDHEN and CDR2 SYDVKM. The J segment lost 3 bases and the V segment lost 8 bases, leaving 10 bases of the junction unmatched. This CDR3 region has 15 residues. CDR3 coding DNA: TGTGCCAGCGCCCCCCAGGACAGGCCCAATCAGCCCCAGCATTTT. It specifies CASAPQDRPNQPQHF. Full variable domain (remainder filled in from reference TRBV28 and TRBJ1-5): DVKVTQSSRYLVKRTGEKVFLECVQDMDHENMFWYRQDPGLGLRLIYFSYDVKMKEKGDIPEGYSVSREKKERFSLILESASTNQTSMYLCASAPQDRPNQPQHFGDGTRLSIL.

The CDR3 sequence: CASSAPGGGGADTQYF. CDR3 nucleotides: TGTGCCAGCAGCGCCCCGGGCGGCGGGGGGGCGGATACGCAGTATTTT. The chain uses TRBV9 and TRBJ2-3; 9 bases are shared with TRBD2. J was trimmed by 6 bases and V by 3 bases; bases with no gene match: 11. Germline V gene data show CDR1 as SGDLS and CDR2 as YYNGEE. This CDR3 has 16 amino acids. Combining the CDR3 with reference TRBV9 and TRBJ2-3 gives the whole variable domain DSGVTQTPKHLITATGQRVTLRCSPRSGDLSVYWYQQSLDQGLQFLIQYYNGEERAKGNILERFSAQQFPDLHSELNLSSLELGDSALYFCASSAPGGGGADTQYFGPGTRLTVL.

This clone was seen more than once but under ten times. The rearrangement uses TRBV5-1 and TRBJ1-1; D is unclear. Germline loops: CDR1 SGHRS, CDR2 YFSETQ. Trimming took 2 bases from V and 1 from J, leaving 12 bases between them. This CDR3 has 15 amino acids. The chain's CDR3 is CASSFLSGENTEAFF. The CDR3 DNA reads as TGCGCCAGCAGCTTTTTGAGCGGGGAGAACACTGAAGCTTTCTTT.

In this sample, this clone turned up a few times. The chain links TRBV5-1 to TRBJ2-3; 9 bases are shared with TRBD1. Germline-derived CDR1 and CDR2 are SGHRS and YFSETQ. The CDR3 runs 15 residues. J was trimmed by 0 bases and V by 3 bases; bases with no gene match: 2. The CDR3 sequence is CASSSTGGSTDTQYF. The CDR3 DNA follows: TGCGCCAGCAGCTCGACAGGGGGGAGCACAGATACGCAGTATTTT.

This clone was seen more than once but under ten times. The chain uses TRBV6-5 and TRBJ1-3; 8 nucleotides agree with TRBD1. Germline CDR1 and CDR2: MNHEY and SVGAGI. The CDR3 consists of 15 residues. Germline trimming cut 2 bases from V and 2 bases from J; bases unmatched to any gene: 2. The CDR3 loop is CASSYQGAAGNTIYF. As DNA, the CDR3 is TGTGCCAGCAGTTACCAGGGGGCGGCTGGAAACACCATATATTTT.